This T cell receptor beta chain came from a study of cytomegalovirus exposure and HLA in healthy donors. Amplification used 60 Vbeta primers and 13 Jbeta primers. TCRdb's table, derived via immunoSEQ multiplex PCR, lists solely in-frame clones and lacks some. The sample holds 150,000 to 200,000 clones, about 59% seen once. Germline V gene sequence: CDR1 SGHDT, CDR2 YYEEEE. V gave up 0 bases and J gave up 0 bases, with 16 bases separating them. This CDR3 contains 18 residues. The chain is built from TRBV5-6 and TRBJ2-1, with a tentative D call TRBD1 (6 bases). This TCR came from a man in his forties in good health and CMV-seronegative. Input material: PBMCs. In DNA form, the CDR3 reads TGTGCCAGCAGCTTGGCACAATTCACAGGGAGCTCCTACAATGAGCAGTTCTTC. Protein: CASSLAQFTGSSYNEQFF.